A selection of T cell receptor beta chains follows, all from one sample in a study of T cells after yellow fever vaccination. TCRdb reprocessed the 5' RACE reads via MiXCR and lists one record per CDR3 protein. This sample has roughly 500,000 distinct CDR3 sequences, with roughly 21% found just once. This material consisted of PBMCs, taken 15 days after the yellow fever booster vaccination. These TCRs come from a man under 40 who received the YFV17D yellow fever vaccine. The CDR3 runs from the conserved cysteine through the conserved F or W. D genes are given only for firm matches. Some rows have no size entry. The others give once, few or many, or a class for an expanded clone.

D,J,size,length,V,DNA,CDR3
TRBD1,TRBJ2-7,NA,14,TRBV6-2/TRBV6-3,TGTGCCAGCAGAGGACAGGGGAGTCCCTACGAGCAGTACTTC,CASRGQGSPYEQYF
NA,TRBJ1-2,NA,11,TRBV29-1,TGCAGCGACACGTTGGGGCATGGCTACACCTTC,CSDTLGHGYTF
NA,TRBJ1-2,NA,14,TRBV12-3/TRBV12-4,TGTGCCAGCAGTTTAACGGACGGAAACTATGGCTACACCTTC,CASSLTDGNYGYTF
NA,TRBJ2-1,NA,12,TRBV21-1,TGTGCGCTAGTGGGAGAGTTCAATGAGCAGTTCTTC,CALVGEFNEQFF
TRBD1,TRBJ1-2,few,14,TRBV20-1,TGCAGTGCGGCTAGACAGGGGGCTAACTATGGCTACACCTTC,CSAARQGANYGYTF
NA,TRBJ1-6,few,13,TRBV28,TGTGCCACGGGGAGCTCCTATAATTCACCCCTCCACTTT,CATGSSYNSPLHF
NA,TRBJ2-5,NA,14,TRBV5-6,TGTGCCAGCAGCTGGGGGGACAGCCAAGAGACCCAGTACTTC,CASSWGDSQETQYF
NA,TRBJ2-2,NA,12,TRBV5-4,TGTGCCAGCCACCCCCGCACCGGGGAGCTGTTTTTT,CASHPRTGELFF
NA,TRBJ1-2,NA,13,TRBV12-3/TRBV12-4,TGTGCCAGCAGTCCTTACAGGGACGGTGGCTACACCTTC,CASSPYRDGGYTF
NA,TRBJ2-2,NA,13,TRBV28,TGTGCCGGCGCGGACCCGGGCACCGGGGAGCTGTTTTTT,CAGADPGTGELFF
NA,TRBJ2-7,few,14,TRBV10-3,TGTGCCATCAGTGAGTTAGCTGACTCCTACGAGCAGTACTTC,CAISELADSYEQYF
NA,TRBJ2-7,NA,15,TRBV10-3,TGTGCCATCAGTGAGTCTACAGGGAACCTCTACGAGCAGTACTTC,CAISESTGNLYEQYF
TRBD2,TRBJ2-7,NA,15,TRBV5-1,TGCGCCAGCAGCTTTTTGACTAGCGGGATGTACGAGCAGTACTTC,CASSFLTSGMYEQYF
TRBD1,TRBJ1-2,NA,12,TRBV6-5,TGTGCCAGCAGTGGACAGGGTCTTAGCTACACCTTC,CASSGQGLSYTF
TRBD2,TRBJ2-5,few,14,TRBV3-1,TGTGCCAGCAGAGCGACTAGCGAGAAAGAGACCCAGTACTTC,CASRATSEKETQYF
NA,TRBJ2-7,few,15,TRBV5-5,TGTGCCAGCAGCTCCCGAGTGGCGGAGACCTACGAGCAGTACTTC,CASSSRVAETYEQYF
TRBD1,TRBJ2-7,few,13,TRBV5-1,TGCGCCAGCAGCTCGACAGGGTTCTACGAGCAGTACTTC,CASSSTGFYEQYF
NA,TRBJ2-1,NA,15,TRBV7-2,TGTGCCAGCAGCATAAAATCCTCTCCCTACAATGAGCAGTTCTTC,CASSIKSSPYNEQFF
TRBD1,TRBJ2-3,NA,15,TRBV5-1,TGCGCCAGCAGCTTGGAGGGGGCTAGCACAGATACGCAGTATTTT,CASSLEGASTDTQYF
NA,TRBJ2-7,NA,14,TRBV5-1,TGCGCCAGCAGCTTGGAGAAAAACCCCTACGAGCAGTACTTC,CASSLEKNPYEQYF
TRBD2,TRBJ2-7,few,16,TRBV5-4,TGTGCCAGCAGCTTGGGGGCTAGCGGGAGACCCTACGAGCAGTACTTC,CASSLGASGRPYEQYF
NA,TRBJ1-2,few,14,TRBV7-2,TGTGCCAGCAGCCAAAGACACCTCAACTATGGCTACACCTTC,CASSQRHLNYGYTF
NA,TRBJ1-4,NA,13,TRBV5-1,TGCGCCAGCACCCCGGGGACCGGTGAAAAACTGTTTTTT,CASTPGTGEKLFF
NA,TRBJ2-7,few,15,TRBV5-1,TGCGCCAGCAGCTTGGGAGGAGTTGCGTCCCACGAGCAGTACTTC,CASSLGGVASHEQYF
NA,TRBJ2-7,few,13,TRBV19,TGTGCCAGTAGTACCACCTTAGGGTACGAGCAGTACTTC,CASSTTLGYEQYF
NA,TRBJ2-7,few,14,TRBV16,TGTGCCAGCAGCCTCGGGGGTTGGTCCTACGAGCAGTACTTC,CASSLGGWSYEQYF
TRBD1,TRBJ2-1,few,16,TRBV9,TGTGCCAGCAGCGTAGCTGGTCGGGACAGTGTGGATGAGCAGTTCTTC,CASSVAGRDSVDEQFF
NA,TRBJ2-2,NA,14,TRBV27,TGTGCCAGCAGTTTAGGAACAGGGACCGGGGAGCTGTTTTTT,CASSLGTGTGELFF
NA,TRBJ2-7,NA,17,TRBV3-1,TGTGCCAGCAGCCAAGGACCTATTCGGCTAGTTTCAGACGAGCAGTACTTC,CASSQGPIRLVSDEQYF
NA,TRBJ1-1,few,13,TRBV6-2/TRBV6-3,TGTGCCAGCAGTCCCACCAGCGGGACCGAAGCTTTCTTT,CASSPTSGTEAFF
TRBD1,TRBJ1-2,NA,17,TRBV12-3/TRBV12-4,TGTGCCAGCAGTGTTACGCCGGGACAGGGGCCGAAGGATGGCTACACCTTC,CASSVTPGQGPKDGYTF
NA,TRBJ2-5,few,14,TRBV11-2,TGTGCCAGCAGCTTACAGGAGTGGGCCTTGGCCCAGTACTTC,CASSLQEWALAQYF
NA,TRBJ2-2,NA,14,TRBV12-3/TRBV12-4,TGTGCCAGCAGTTGGGGCGGGAAGACCGGGGAGCTGTTTTTT,CASSWGGKTGELFF
NA,TRBJ2-5,NA,15,TRBV5-5,TGTGCCAGCAGCCCCGTCAGGGGCGTATCGGAGACCCAGTACTTC,CASSPVRGVSETQYF
NA,TRBJ1-2,many,13,TRBV12-3/TRBV12-4,TGTGCCAGCAGTAGTTCAGGGCACAGCGGCTACACCTTC,CASSSSGHSGYTF